This T cell receptor beta chain was identified during a study of TIL therapy for anti-PD-1-resistant metastatic lung cancer. Study details: Most patients had lung adenocarcinoma.

Time point indicated: pre-treatment sample, taken before nivolumab and TIL therapy. This was the immunoSEQ v3 assay. Each library reached some 2 million read pairs, or about 5-6.5 million at deep level. Using immunoSEQ multiplex PCR, the repertoire was profiled, and TCRdb retains in-frame clones only, with some absent. This table holds about 60,000 clones, around nine tenths found once. The CDR3 covers 16 residues. Trimming cost V 5 bases and J 0 bases, with 17 bases left between them. Germline loops: CDR1 LNHNV, CDR2 YYDKDF (reference sequence). This chain joins TRBV15 and TRBJ2-7, with D tentatively TRBD2 (6 bases). Specimen: blood, collected at baseline. This TCR came from a person between 30 and 80 years old with non-small cell lung cancer. The CDR3: CATSPRPSAASYEQYF. The CDR3 DNA is TGTGCCACCAGCCCCCGTCCTAGCGCCGCCTCCTACGAGCAGTACTTC.